The 27 T cell receptor beta chains reported below all come from one sample, sequenced in a study of blood T cell repertoires in COVID-19 (TCRdb year 2020). The library was made by the immunoSEQ multiplex PCR assay. Here the immuneACCESS table is served through TCRdb, limited to in-frame sequences with V and J called. Missing clones are a known gap in these copies; in checked studies unresolved V genes cover under half, and the rest lacks a known reason. This sample has 45,000 to 60,000 clones in its table, and approximately 86% of those were observed once. The ten biggest clones cover more than 6.5% of the sample. Sequencing was performed on peripheral blood. These receptors were obtained from a human donor with active COVID-19. The donor label of this sample is uncertain.

In its sample, this clone was seen once. The chain has TRBV7-8 and TRBJ2-7, with D possibly being TRBD1 (6 bases). The germline gives CDR1 SGHVS, CDR2 FQNEAQ. This CDR3 has 15 residues. V lost 8 bases and J lost 1, with 18 bases in between. CDR3 loop: CASETGSLQSYEQYF. CDR3 nucleotides: TGTGCCAGCGAAACAGGGAGTCTTCAATCCTACGAGCAGTACTTC.

This clone was recorded only once. The CDR3 bases are TGCGCCAGCAGCCAAGAAGCCACCGGTGTACTTAGCTACACCTTC. Protein: CASSQEATGVLSYTF. The chain is built from TRBV4-1 and TRBJ1-2; D gene ambiguous. The CDR3 is made up of 15 amino acids. V was shortened by 0 bases and J by 9 bases, with 17 bases between the two germline ends. Germline values: CDR1 MGHRA, CDR2 YSYEKL.

This chain connects TRBV27 to TRBJ1-5; the match to TRBD1 covers 9 bases. Germline V gives CDR1 MNHEY, CDR2 SMNVEV (reference sequence). V shed 2 bases and J 6 bases; nucleotides not matched to a gene: 5. The CDR3 length is 15 residues. Here the CDR3 reads CASSLRDRDGQPQHF. The CDR3 region has the DNA TGTGCCAGCAGTTTAAGGGACAGGGATGGTCAGCCCCAGCATTTT.

The chain employs TRBV28 and TRBJ2-1; 8 bases align to TRBD1. Looked up from germline, CDR1 is MDHEN and CDR2 is SYDVKM. With 3 bases clipped from V and 7 bases from J, the junction kept 5 bases outside the gene matches. The CDR3 has 14 amino acids. The CDR3 is CASSFIRGHNEQFF. CDR3 DNA sequence: TGTGCCAGCAGTTTTATCAGGGGGCATAATGAGCAGTTCTTC.

This clone was seen a single time. The V gene is TRBV5-4, the J gene TRBJ1-2; perhaps TRBD1 as D (6 bases). V lost 4 bases, J lost 7 bases, and 17 bases lay in between. The CDR3 covers 14 residues. CDR1 and CDR2 from the germline V gene are SGHNT and YYREEE (reference sequence). CDR3 residues: CASSPGGQGLGYTF. The DNA for the CDR3 is TGTGCCAGCAGCCCGGGCGGGCAGGGGCTTGGCTACACCTTC. Using reference TRBV5-4 and TRBJ1-2 for the parts outside the CDR3, the full variable domain is ETGVTQSPTHLIKTRGQQVTLRCSSQSGHNTVSWYQQALGQGPQFIFQYYREEENGRGNFPPRFSGLQFPNYSSELNVNALELDDSALYLCASSPGGQGLGYTFGSGTRLTVV.

This chain connects TRBV5-1 to TRBJ2-1, with 9 bases matching TRBD2. V was clipped by 4 bases and J by 5 bases; unmatched bases: 4. Germline CDR1 reads SGHRS; CDR2 reads YFSETQ. CDR3 length equals 14 residues. In nucleotides, the CDR3 is TGCGCCAGCAGCCCGACTAGCGGTAACAATGAGCAGTTCTTC. Translation: CASSPTSGNNEQFF.

The chain joins TRBV7-6 to TRBJ2-2, with no clear D. CDR3 size: 14 residues. V was cut by 5 bases and J by 2 bases, with 9 bases left in between. CDR1 is SGHVS, CDR2 FNYEAQ, per germline. Here the CDR3 DNA reads TGTGCCAGCAGCGCGCTGGTAAACACCGGGGAGCTGTTTTTT. Protein: CASSALVNTGELFF.

This sequence joins TRBV2 and TRBJ2-7, with 14 bases lining up with TRBD2. The CDR3 loop spans 17 amino acids. The V and J ends lost 5 bases and 4 bases, in that order; junction bases with no gene match: 10. Germline V gives CDR1 SNHLY, CDR2 FYNNEI. CDR3 nucleotide sequence: TGTGCCAGCAGTCTCCAGGGTTGGACTAGCGGGAGGTACGAGCAGTACTTC. As protein: CASSLQGWTSGRYEQYF. The whole variable domain, filled in from reference TRBV2 and TRBJ2-7, reads EPEVTQTPSHQVTQMGQEVILRCVPISNHLYFYWYRQILGQKVEFLVSFYNNEISEKSEIFDDQFSVERPDGSNFTLKIRSTKLEDSAMYFCASSLQGWTSGRYEQYFGPGTRLTVT.

The chain carries TRBV28 and TRBJ2-5, with TRBD2 matching over 11 bases. This CDR3 has 16 amino acids. Germline V lookup: CDR1 MDHEN, CDR2 SYDVKM. Trimming removed 5 bases from V and 4 bases from J; junction bases left unmatched: 9. Here the CDR3 DNA reads TGTGCCAGCAGTCGAACTCTAGCGGGAGGAGGAGAGACCCAGTACTTC. It yields the protein CASSRTLAGGGETQYF.

The genes are TRBV28 and TRBJ1-2, with D possibly being TRBD1 (5 bases). V was shortened by 6 bases and J by 5 bases, with 16 bases between the two germline ends. The CDR3 extends over 14 amino acids. Germline CDR1 and CDR2: MDHEN and SYDVKM. The CDR3 DNA follows: TGTGCCAGCAGCGAGCCGGACACCTCTTATGGCTACACCTTC. This gives the protein CASSEPDTSYGYTF.

This clone showed up just a few times. The chain employs TRBV20-1 and TRBJ2-5, with D possibly TRBD2 on 5 matching bases. Germline V gives CDR1 DFQATT, CDR2 SNEGSKA (reference sequence). The CDR3 has 11 amino acids. With 7 bases removed from V and 7 bases from J, the gap between germline ends came to 13 bases. This chain's CDR3 is CSGTSYGTQYF. The DNA of the CDR3 is TGCAGTGGGACTTCCTACGGGACCCAGTACTTC.

The chain uses TRBV4-1 and TRBJ2-4; 7 positions match TRBD1. CDR1 is MGHRA and CDR2 is YSYEKL in the germline V gene. Trimming removed 0 bases from V and 5 bases from J; junction bases left unmatched: 13. This CDR3 is built from 18 residues. CDR3 in amino acids: CASSQETPGTVWENIQYF. DNA for the CDR3: TGCGCCAGCAGCCAAGAAACCCCCGGGACAGTTTGGGAAAACATTCAGTACTTC.

This chain's CDR3 is CASSFPTRDNQPQHF. As DNA, the CDR3 is TGTGCCAGCAGTTTCCCCACCCGGGACAATCAGCCCCAGCATTTT. The genes are TRBV28 and TRBJ1-5; D not resolved. Per germline, CDR1 MDHEN and CDR2 SYDVKM. V shed 3 bases and J shed 3 bases, with 12 bases lying between them. This CDR3 is 15 amino acids long.

This rearrangement joins TRBV19 to TRBJ2-7; 10 bases are shared with TRBD1. The CDR3 totals 15 residues. Germline assignment: CDR1 LNHDA and CDR2 SQIVND (reference sequence). V was clipped by 4 bases and J by 3 bases; unmatched bases: 6. This chain's CDR3 is CASSRSGTGDYEQYF. The CDR3 DNA reads TGTGCCAGTAGTAGATCCGGGACAGGGGACTACGAGCAGTACTTC. The entire variable domain, with the rest obtained from reference TRBV19 and TRBJ2-7, is as follows: DGGITQSPKYLFRKEGQNVTLSCEQNLNHDAMYWYRQDPGQGLRLIYYSQIVNDFQKGDIAEGYSVSREKKESFPLTVTSAQKNPTAFYLCASSRSGTGDYEQYFGPGTRLTVT.

The chain couples TRBV30 to TRBJ2-5; 9 positions match TRBD1. Germline values: CDR1 GTSNPN, CDR2 SVGIG (reference sequence). The CDR3 has 12 residues. The V and J ends lost 1 base and 7 bases, in that order; junction bases with no gene match: 1. CDR3: CAWSGQGGTQYF. CDR3 DNA: TGTGCCTGGAGTGGACAGGGGGGGACCCAGTACTTC.

This chain joins TRBV28 and TRBJ1-6; 9 bases match TRBD1. CDR1 is MDHEN and CDR2 is SYDVKM in the germline V gene. The V segment lost 5 bases and the J segment 7 bases; nucleotides outside the gene matches: 9. The CDR3 has 16 amino acids. The chain's CDR3 is CASSPYRGPPNSPLHF. CDR3 DNA: TGTGCCAGCAGTCCATACAGGGGGCCTCCCAATTCACCCCTCCACTTT.

This sequence joins TRBV6-5 and TRBJ1-3, with TRBD1 matching 8 bases. Germline V gene sequence: CDR1 MNHEY, CDR2 SVGAGI. J lost 2 bases, V lost 4 bases, and 4 bases had no gene match. The CDR3 consists of 15 residues. CDR3 nucleotides: TGTGCCAGCAGTTCTATGGGACAGGCTGGAAACACCATATATTTT. It yields the protein CASSSMGQAGNTIYF.

This clone was seen a single time. This chain links TRBV2 with TRBJ2-2; 7 bases are shared with TRBD1. The V gene end was trimmed by 6 bases and the J gene end by 4 bases; junction bases not matched to a gene: 5. There are 14 residues in the CDR3. CDR1 SNHLY and CDR2 FYNNEI come from the germline V gene. CDR3 residues: CASSDRAATGELFF. The DNA of the CDR3 is TGTGCCAGCAGCGACAGGGCGGCCACCGGGGAGCTGTTTTTT.

CDR3 DNA sequence: TGTGCCACCAGCAGTGCTATTACAAAGGGGGCAGATACGCAGTATTTT. Protein: CATSSAITKGADTQYF. The rearrangement uses TRBV15 and TRBJ2-3; D may be TRBD1 (6 bases). Trimming pared 3 bases from V and 4 bases from J, leaving 17 bases between. CDR3 size: 16 residues. Germline CDR1 reads LNHNV; CDR2 reads YYDKDF (reference sequence). Looking up the rest from reference TRBV15 and TRBJ2-3 gives the full variable domain: DAMVIQNPRYQVTQFGKPVTLSCSQTLNHNVMYWYQQKSSQAPKLLFHYYDKDFNNEADTPDNFQSRRPNTSFCFLDIRSPGLGDTAMYLCATSSAITKGADTQYFGPGTRLTVL.

The sample holds one count of this clone. The rearrangement links TRBV27 to TRBJ2-7; TRBD1 matches at 8 bases. V dropped 6 bases and J dropped 3; count of bases not matched to a gene: 16. This CDR3 is 17 amino acids long. CDR1 and CDR2 (germline): MNHEY, SMNVEV (reference sequence). The CDR3, as DNA: TGTGCCAGCAGCCCAAAGGGGTTCGGACAGGGCGGCTACGAGCAGTACTTC. It specifies CASSPKGFGQGGYEQYF.

CDR3 in DNA: TGCGCCAGCAGCCAGGCCTCGGTCAGGGTAGAGACCCAGTACTTC. Residues: CASSQASVRVETQYF. The chain couples TRBV4-1 to TRBJ2-5; possible D gene TRBD1, 5 bases. V lost 3 bases to trimming and J lost 4 bases, with 15 bases between them. Germline CDR1 reads MGHRA; CDR2 reads YSYEKL. This CDR3 contains 15 residues.

The V call is TRBV5-4, the J call TRBJ2-2, with 14 nucleotides matching TRBD2. Germline CDR1 reads SGHNT; CDR2 reads YYREEE (reference sequence). The CDR3 contains 18 residues. The J segment lost 1 base and the V segment lost 7 bases, leaving 9 bases of the junction unmatched. CDR3 sequence (DNA): TGTGCCAGCCACCCCGGGACTAGCGGGAGTATGAACACCGGGGAGCTGTTTTTT. This codes for CASHPGTSGSMNTGELFF.

The V call is TRBV5-1, the J call TRBJ2-1; possibly TRBD2 for D (6 bases). Germline V CDR1 and CDR2: SGHRS, YFSETQ. The V end was cut by 0 bases, the J end by 5 bases, with 15 bases between. The CDR3 sequence is 16 residues long. The CDR3 protein is CASSLAPGLTNNEQFF. The CDR3 DNA follows: TGCGCCAGCAGCTTGGCCCCGGGACTGACGAACAATGAGCAGTTCTTC.

The chain links TRBV21-1 to TRBJ1-2. TRBV21-1 is listed as a pseudogene. CDR3 length: 16 residues. CDR3 nucleotide sequence: TGTGCCAGCAGCGTCCCTCCCAGCCGGGGTGACTATGGCTACACCTTC. It codes for CASSVPPSRGDYGYTF.

Only a few counts were recorded for this clone. This chain uses TRBV6-1 with TRBJ1-4, with TRBD1 matching over 9 bases. The germline CDR1 and CDR2 sequences are MNHNS and SASEGT. V lost 3 bases and J lost 6; bases outside the gene matches: 5. This CDR3 contains 15 residues. For the CDR3, the DNA is TGTGCCAGCAGTGACCCGGGACAGGGATATGAAAAACTGTTTTTT. As protein: CASSDPGQGYEKLFF.

The chain is built from TRBV4-2 and TRBJ2-3, with 10 bases aligning to TRBD2. From germline, CDR1 is LGHNA and CDR2 YNFKEQ. After removal of 0 bases from V and 4 bases from J, the junction contained 7 bases not matched to a gene. The CDR3 has 17 amino acids. CDR3 residues: CASSQELAGSFSDTQYF. The CDR3 nucleotides are TGTGCCAGCAGCCAAGAACTAGCGGGATCTTTTTCAGATACGCAGTATTTT.

V usage is TRBV6-1 and J usage is TRBJ2-1; 9 nucleotides agree with TRBD1. Germline V gives CDR1 MNHNS, CDR2 SASEGT. With 1 base clipped from V and 6 bases from J, the junction kept 7 bases outside the gene matches. The CDR3 is 16 residues long. DNA for the CDR3: TGTGCCAGCAGTGAAGGATGGGACAGGGTAAGCAATGAGCAGTTCTTC. Translated: CASSEGWDRVSNEQFF.